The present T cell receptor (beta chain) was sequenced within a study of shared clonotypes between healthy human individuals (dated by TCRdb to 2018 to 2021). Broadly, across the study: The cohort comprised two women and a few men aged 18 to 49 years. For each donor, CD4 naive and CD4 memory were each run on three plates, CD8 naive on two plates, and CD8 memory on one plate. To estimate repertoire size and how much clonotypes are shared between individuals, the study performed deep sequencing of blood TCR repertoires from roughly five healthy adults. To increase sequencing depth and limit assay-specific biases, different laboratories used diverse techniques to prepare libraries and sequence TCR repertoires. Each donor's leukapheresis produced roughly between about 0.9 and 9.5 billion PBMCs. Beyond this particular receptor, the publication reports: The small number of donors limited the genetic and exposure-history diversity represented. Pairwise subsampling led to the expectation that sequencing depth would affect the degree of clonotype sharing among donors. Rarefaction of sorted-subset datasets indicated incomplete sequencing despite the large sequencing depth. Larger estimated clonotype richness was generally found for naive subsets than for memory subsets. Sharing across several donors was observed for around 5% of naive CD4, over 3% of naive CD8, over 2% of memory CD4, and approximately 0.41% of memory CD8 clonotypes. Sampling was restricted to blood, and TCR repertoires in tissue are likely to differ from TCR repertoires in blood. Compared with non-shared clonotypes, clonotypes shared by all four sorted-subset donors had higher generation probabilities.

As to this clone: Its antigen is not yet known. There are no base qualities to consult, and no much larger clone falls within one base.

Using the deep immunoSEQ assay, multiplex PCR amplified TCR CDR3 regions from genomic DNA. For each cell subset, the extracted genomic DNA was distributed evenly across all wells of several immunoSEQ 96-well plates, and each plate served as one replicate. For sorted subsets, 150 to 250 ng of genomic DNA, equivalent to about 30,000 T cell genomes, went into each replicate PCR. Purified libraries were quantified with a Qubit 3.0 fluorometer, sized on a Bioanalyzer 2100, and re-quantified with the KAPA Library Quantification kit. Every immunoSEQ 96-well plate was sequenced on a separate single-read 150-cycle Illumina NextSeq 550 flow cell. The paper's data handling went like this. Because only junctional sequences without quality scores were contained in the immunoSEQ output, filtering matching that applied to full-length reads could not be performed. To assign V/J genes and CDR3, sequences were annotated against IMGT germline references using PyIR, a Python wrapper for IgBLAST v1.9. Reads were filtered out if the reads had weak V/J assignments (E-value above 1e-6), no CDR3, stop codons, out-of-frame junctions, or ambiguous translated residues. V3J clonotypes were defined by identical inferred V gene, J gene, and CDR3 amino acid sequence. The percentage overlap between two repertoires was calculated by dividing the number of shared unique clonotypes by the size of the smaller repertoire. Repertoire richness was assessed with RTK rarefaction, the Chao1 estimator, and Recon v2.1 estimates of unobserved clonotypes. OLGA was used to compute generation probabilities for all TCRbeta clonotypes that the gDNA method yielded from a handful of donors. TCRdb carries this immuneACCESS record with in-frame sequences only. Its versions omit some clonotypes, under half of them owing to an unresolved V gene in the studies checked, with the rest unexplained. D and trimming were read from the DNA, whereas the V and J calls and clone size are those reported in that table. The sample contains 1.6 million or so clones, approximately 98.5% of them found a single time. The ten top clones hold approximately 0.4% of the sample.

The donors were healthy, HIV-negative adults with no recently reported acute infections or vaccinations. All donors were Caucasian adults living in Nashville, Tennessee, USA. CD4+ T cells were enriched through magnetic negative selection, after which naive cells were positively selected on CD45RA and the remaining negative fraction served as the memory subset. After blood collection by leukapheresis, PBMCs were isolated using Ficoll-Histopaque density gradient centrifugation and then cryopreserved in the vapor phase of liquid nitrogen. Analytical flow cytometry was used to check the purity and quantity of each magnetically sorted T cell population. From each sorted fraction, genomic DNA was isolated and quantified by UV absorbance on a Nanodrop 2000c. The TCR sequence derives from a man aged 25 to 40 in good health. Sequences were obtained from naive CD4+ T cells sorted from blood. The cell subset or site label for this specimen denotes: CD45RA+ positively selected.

The CDR3 reads CASSLTLSQGEKLFF. The nucleotide sequence reads as follows: TGCGCCAGCAGCTTGACCCTTTCACAGGGTGAAAAACTGTTTTTT. This chain is built from TRBV5-1 and TRBJ1-4, and TRBD1 may be the D gene, going by 6 matching bases. Including the terminal cysteine and phenylalanine, the CDR3 comprises 15 residues. The sequence is cut down to CDR3 DNA, 45 bases in frame from base 1. The germline V gene supplies CDR1 SGHRS and CDR2 YFSETQ. V and J are truncated by 1 base and 7 bases respectively, leaving an intervening sequence of 14 bases.